The 17 T cell receptor beta chains presented below share a single source sample, sequenced in a study of blood T cells in healthy people across ages. Together with a sample-barcoded 5' primer, a J-beta primer mix was included in a second PCR lasting about 7 to 12 cycles. TCRdb processed the 5' RACE reads anew with MiXCR; each CDR3 protein has one entry. The data hold about 1 million distinct CDR3 sequences, with around 43% observed a single time. Input material: blood. These receptors came from a woman aged 60-75 years in good health.

Only a few counts were recorded for this clonotype. V usage is TRBV27 and J usage is TRBJ2-1; D is uncertain. The V end lost 8 bases, the J end lost 0 bases, and 8 bases lay between the germline ends. The CDR3 length is 13 residues. CDR1 is MNHEY, CDR2 SMNVEV, per germline (reference sequence). In DNA form, the CDR3 reads TGTGCCAGCGGGCAGAACTCCTACAATGAGCAGTTCTTC. The encoded protein is CASGQNSYNEQFF.

Details on this clonotype: Its ends do not fully match the called genes, so a read error is possible. J is TRBJ2-3 and V is TRBV6-1; 11 positions agree with TRBD2. The CDR3 has 15 residues. The germline gives CDR1 MNHNS, CDR2 SASEGT. The DNA of the CDR3 is TGTGCCAGCATTGAACTAGCGGGAGTCACAGATACGCAGTATTTT. Its translation is CASIELAGVTDTQYF.

The chain links TRBV15 to TRBJ2-2; D is ambiguous. Germline values: CDR1 LNHNV, CDR2 YYDKDF (reference sequence). Trimming pared 0 bases from V and 6 bases from J, leaving 11 bases between. The CDR3 length is 15 residues. CDR3 sequence (DNA): TGTGCCACCAGCAGAGAAGGGCTAGAATCCGGGGAGCTGTTTTTT. Residues: CATSREGLESGELFF. Full variable domain (remainder filled in from reference TRBV15 and TRBJ2-2): DAMVIQNPRYQVTQFGKPVTLSCSQTLNHNVMYWYQQKSSQAPKLLFHYYDKDFNNEADTPDNFQSRRPNTSFCFLDIRSPGLGDTAMYLCATSREGLESGELFFGEGSRLTVL.

This clonotype was counted only a few times. V is TRBV6-1 and J is TRBJ2-6; 7 bases fit TRBD1. The CDR3 has 18 residues. The V and J ends lost 5 bases and 0 bases, in that order; junction bases with no gene match: 10. Germline CDR1 is MNHNS and CDR2 is SASEGT. CDR3 sequence: CASSPRGQSPSGANVLTF. Here the CDR3 DNA reads TGTGCCAGCAGTCCTAGGGGGCAATCCCCCTCTGGGGCCAACGTCCTGACTTTC.

This clonotype was seen a handful of times. The chain combines TRBV20-1 with TRBJ2-7, with TRBD1 matching 8 bases. The CDR3 runs 15 residues. Germline V gives CDR1 DFQATT, CDR2 SNEGSKA (reference sequence). Unmatched junction bases numbered 7, after V lost 0 bases and J lost 3 bases. The CDR3 spells CSARESPGTGYEQYF. In nucleotides, the CDR3 is TGCAGTGCTAGAGAATCACCCGGGACAGGCTACGAGCAGTACTTC.

This clonotype has more than one count but fewer than ten. The chain recombines TRBV3-1 with TRBJ2-7; 9 bases map to TRBD2. The CDR3 sequence is 16 residues long. Trimming at V came to 4 bases and at J to 3 bases, leaving 10 bases not matched to a gene. Germline V gives CDR1 LGHDT, CDR2 YNNKEL (reference sequence). CDR3 sequence reads: CASSRKTSGLRYEQYF. In nucleotides, the CDR3 is TGTGCCAGCAGCCGCAAGACTAGCGGCCTTCGCTACGAGCAGTACTTC.

The rearrangement links TRBV28 to TRBJ1-1; possible D gene TRBD1, 5 bases. The V gene lost 11 bases and the J gene lost 1 base, with 11 bases spanning the gap. The CDR3 consists of 12 residues. Germline CDR1 reads MDHEN; CDR2 reads SYDVKM. The CDR3 sequence: CALRARNTEAFF. As DNA, the CDR3 is TGTGCCCTCAGGGCGAGGAACACTGAAGCTTTCTTT.

This clonotype was observed a few times. The CDR3 reads CSAVVGTSVNEQFF. In DNA, the CDR3 is TGCAGTGCTGTGGTTGGGACTAGCGTAAATGAGCAGTTCTTC. This sequence joins TRBV20-1 and TRBJ2-1; 10 bases map to TRBD2. Germline CDR1 reads DFQATT; CDR2 reads SNEGSKA (reference sequence). V gave up 5 bases and J gave up 7 bases; unmatched junction bases: 8. The CDR3 covers 14 residues.

On this clonotype: One end of the junction varies from germline; a read error may be responsible. This chain joins TRBV6-2 or TRBV6-3 and TRBJ1-6; a possible D gene is TRBD1 (5 bases). CDR3 length equals 14 residues. CDR1 and CDR2 (germline): MNHEY, SVGEGT. Here the CDR3 reads CASSFSGRNSPPHF. The CDR3 nucleotides are TGTGCCAGCAGTTTCTCAGGGCGTAATTCACCCCCCCACTTT.

This sequence joins TRBV20-1 and TRBJ2-5, with TRBD2 as a possible D gene (6 bases). The better agreement between TRBJ2-7 and the DNA end casts doubt on the J call. Germline V lookup: CDR1 DFQATT, CDR2 SNEGSKA (reference sequence). There are 16 residues in the CDR3. The CDR3 bases are TGCAGTGCCCAAGGTCCCGGGAACGGGAGAATCGACGAGCAGTACTTC. Encoded protein: CSAQGPGNGRIDEQYF.

This clonotype was picked up a small number of times. The rearrangement links TRBV6-1 to TRBJ2-3; 8 bases fit TRBD1. Germline V gene lookup returns CDR1 MNHNS and CDR2 SASEGT. The CDR3 is 17 amino acids. Trimming removed 0 bases from V and 2 bases from J; junction bases left unmatched: 7. This CDR3 reads CASSEATGVRLTDTQYF. As DNA, the CDR3 is TGTGCCAGCAGTGAAGCGACAGGGGTCCGCCTCACAGATACGCAGTATTTT.

The rearrangement joins TRBV7-3 to TRBJ2-2, with 7 bases aligning to TRBD1. Germline loops: CDR1 SGHTA, CDR2 FQGTGA. The ends lost 5 bases at V and 5 bases at J; junction bases unmatched: 11. The CDR3 consists of 16 residues. The CDR3 region is CASSPTPRQGTGELFF. CDR3 DNA: TGTGCCAGCAGCCCAACACCCCGACAGGGTACCGGGGAGCTGTTTTTT. The variable domain in full, completed from reference TRBV7-3 and TRBJ2-2, reads GAGVSQTPSNKVTEKGKYVELRCDPISGHTALYWYRQSLGQGPEFLIYFQGTGAADDSGLPNDRFFAVRPEGSVSTLKIQRTERGDSAVYLCASSPTPRQGTGELFFGEGSRLTVL.

This clonotype was seen just once. J is TRBJ2-7 and V is TRBV20-1; 8 bases fit TRBD1. The CDR3 contains 15 residues. V was pared by 1 base and J by 0 bases, with 5 bases of the junction left unmatched. Germline CDR1 is DFQATT and CDR2 is SNEGSKA (reference sequence). The CDR3 loop is CSARGGTGNSYEQYF. The DNA for the CDR3 is TGCAGTGCTAGAGGAGGGACAGGAAACTCCTACGAGCAGTACTTC.

This clonotype was detected a few times. The chain carries TRBV6-1 and TRBJ2-7; a possible D gene is TRBD2 (5 bases). Trimming took 6 bases from V and 5 from J, leaving 17 bases between them. This CDR3 comprises 14 residues. CDR1 and CDR2 from the germline V gene are MNHNS and SASEGT. The CDR3 reads CASRRGGPGDEQYF. CDR3 coding DNA: TGTGCCAGCAGGAGAGGCGGTCCCGGGGACGAGCAGTACTTC.

V is TRBV27 and J is TRBJ2-1, with TRBD1 matching 10 bases. CDR1 is MNHEY, CDR2 SMNVEV, per germline (reference sequence). This CDR3 has 15 residues. The V gene end was trimmed by 3 bases and the J gene end by 6 bases; junction bases not matched to a gene: 5. CDR3: CASSFPGQGPNEQFF. The CDR3 DNA reads TGTGCCAGCAGTTTCCCGGGACAGGGGCCCAATGAGCAGTTCTTC.

This clonotype was detected only a few times. The chain uses TRBV12-5 and TRBJ2-3; 8 bases are a match to TRBD1. CDR3 size: 18 residues. Germline V gene data show CDR1 as LGHNT and CDR2 as FRNRAP. With V trimmed by 2 bases and J by 4 bases, 14 bases remained unmatched. CDR3 loop: CASGLPTEETGEADTQYF. The DNA for the CDR3 is TGTGCTAGTGGTTTGCCCACAGAGGAGACAGGGGAGGCAGATACGCAGTATTTT.

The chain carries TRBV7-8 and TRBJ1-2, with 7 bases matching TRBD1. V trimming: 1 base; J trimming: 4 bases; junction bases outside the gene matches: 6. This CDR3 has 15 residues. From germline, CDR1 is SGHVS and CDR2 FQNEAQ. This chain's CDR3 is CASSLGRGPFYGYTF. The CDR3 DNA reads TGTGCCAGCAGCTTAGGAAGGGGGCCCTTCTATGGCTACACCTTC.